This is a list of T cell receptor beta chains from one sample in a study of cytomegalovirus exposure and HLA in healthy donors. Libraries were prepared by immunoSEQ multiplex PCR; TCRdb keeps only in-frame clonotypes and omits some of them. The sample holds 130,000 to 150,000 clones, about 91% seen once. Sequenced material: PBMCs. These receptor sequences come from a woman younger than 30 in good health and CMV-seropositive. CDR3s include the opening cysteine and the closing phenylalanine or tryptophan. The D gene is left open where the match is weak. Expanded clones are given a class, and other clones once, few, many or no size at all.

v_call	d_call	j_call	clone_size	cdr3_aa	cdr3_nt
TRBV21-1	.	TRBJ1-1	.	CASSARQGGEREAFF	TGTGCCAGCAGCGCGAGACAGGGGGGGGAGCGGGAAGCTTTCTTT
TRBV4-3	.	TRBJ2-7	.	CASSQVGGAEQYF	TGCGCCAGCAGCCAAGTTGGAGGGGCAGAGCAGTACTTC
TRBV7-9	TRBD1	TRBJ2-1	.	CASSLGTGSIDEQFF	TGTGCCAGCAGCTTAGGGACAGGGTCGATCGATGAGCAGTTCTTC
TRBV30	.	TRBJ2-1	.	CAWSVFGSEQFF	TGTGCCTGGAGTGTATTCGGTAGTGAGCAGTTCTTC
TRBV10-3	.	TRBJ1-5	.	CAISESGKSNQPQHF	TGTGCCATCAGTGAATCCGGTAAAAGCAATCAGCCCCAGCATTTT
TRBV27	TRBD1	TRBJ1-5	.	CASGAQGSSNQPQHF	TGTGCCAGCGGAGCACAGGGGAGTAGCAATCAGCCCCAGCATTTT
TRBV5-1	TRBD1	TRBJ1-1	.	CASSVTGRTEAFF	TGCGCCAGCAGCGTGACAGGGAGGACTGAAGCTTTCTTT
TRBV5-6	TRBD2	TRBJ2-7	.	CASSLSAGGYEQYF	TGTGCCAGCAGCCTCTCAGCGGGAGGATACGAGCAGTACTTC
TRBV18	.	TRBJ2-3	.	CASSPTLQWGRTDTQYF	TGTGCCAGCTCCCCGACCCTACAGTGGGGGAGGACAGATACGCAGTATTTT
TRBV9	.	TRBJ1-1	.	CASSVTSTNTEAFF	TGTGCCAGCAGCGTGACTTCTACGAACACTGAAGCTTTCTTT
TRBV4-2	.	TRBJ2-7	.	CASSQARQDEQYF	TGTGCCAGCAGCCAAGCGCGACAGGACGAGCAGTACTTC
TRBV7-6	.	TRBJ1-1	.	CASSLDRNTEAFF	TGTGCCAGCAGCTTAGACAGGAACACTGAAGCTTTCTTT
TRBV10-1	.	TRBJ2-2	.	CASSQRVTGELFF	TGCGCCAGCAGTCAGAGGGTCACCGGGGAGCTGTTTTTT
TRBV19	TRBD1	TRBJ1-2	.	CASGTGYVWERTRSGGYTF	TGTGCCAGCGGGACAGGTTACGTGTGGGAACGAACCCGGTCGGGAGGCTACACCTTC
TRBV7-6	.	TRBJ1-3	few	CASSPQGLGGNTIYF	TGTGCCAGCAGCCCCCAGGGGTTAGGTGGAAACACCATATATTTT
TRBV9	TRBD2	TRBJ2-1	few	CASSDTLRPGTSGGALNEQFF	TGTGCCAGCAGCGACACCCTAAGACCCGGGACTAGCGGGGGGGCCCTCAATGAGCAGTTCTTC
TRBV18	TRBD2	TRBJ2-7	.	CASSPDAASGVYEQYF	TGTGCCAGCTCACCAGACGCAGCTAGCGGGGTTTACGAGCAGTACTTC
TRBV7-2	.	TRBJ2-3	.	CASSTPHTDTQYF	TGTGCCAGCAGCACCCCACATACAGATACGCAGTATTTT
TRBV6-1	.	TRBJ2-1	.	CASRTRLGYNEQFF	TGTGCCAGCAGGACGAGGTTGGGCTACAATGAGCAGTTCTTC
TRBV28	.	TRBJ2-4	.	CASSSRLTGFTKNIQYF	TGTGCCAGCAGTTCAAGATTAACAGGGTTTACCAAAAACATTCAGTACTTC
TRBV7-8	.	TRBJ1-1	.	CASSRGLNTEAFF	TGTGCCAGTAGTCGCGGTCTGAACACTGAAGCTTTCTTT
TRBV28	TRBD2	TRBJ2-3	once	CASSSPGDSGRNTQYF	TGTGCCAGCAGTTCCCCCGGGGATAGCGGGAGAAATACGCAGTATTTT
TRBV28	.	TRBJ1-3	.	CASSDWGNTIYF	TGTGCCAGCAGTGACTGGGGAAACACCATATATTTT
TRBV7-2	TRBD2	TRBJ2-7	.	CASSLRRGIEQYF	TGTGCCAGCAGCTTACGGCGGGGGATCGAGCAGTACTTC
TRBV2	.	TRBJ2-1	few	CASSPFVTRGNEQFF	TGTGCCAGCAGCCCCTTCGTTACTCGGGGTAATGAGCAGTTCTTC
TRBV9	.	TRBJ2-3	.	CASSHTGTVSTDTQYF	TGTGCCAGCAGTCACACCGGGACTGTAAGCACAGATACGCAGTATTTT
TRBV7-8	TRBD1	TRBJ1-2	.	CASSPSGTGFRDGYTF	TGTGCCAGCAGCCCTTCCGGGACAGGGTTCAGGGATGGCTACACCTTC
TRBV6-1	.	TRBJ1-1	.	CASSEGGVFPFF	TGTGCCAGCAGTGAAGGGGGGGTCTTTCCTTTCTTT
TRBV7-8	TRBD2	TRBJ2-7	.	CASSWTSASYEQYF	TGTGCCAGCAGCTGGACTAGCGCATCCTACGAGCAGTACTTC
TRBV5-1	.	TRBJ2-1	.	CASSLVGTDNEQFF	TGCGCCAGCAGCTTGGTCGGGACTGACAATGAGCAGTTCTTC
TRBV6-1	TRBD1	TRBJ2-3	.	CASARTGGAPDTQYF	TGTGCCAGCGCCCGCACAGGGGGCGCCCCAGATACGCAGTATTTT
TRBV4-3	TRBD2	TRBJ2-1	.	CASSQDSGLAGVWGEQFF	TGCGCCAGCAGCCAAGATTCCGGACTAGCGGGGGTATGGGGTGAGCAGTTCTTC
TRBV6-6	TRBD1	TRBJ2-7	.	CASSNRDRANYEQYF	TGTGCCAGCAGTAACCGGGACAGGGCTAACTACGAGCAGTACTTC
TRBV11-2	.	TRBJ1-3	once	CASSSVLLHGTGNTIYF	TGTGCCAGCAGCTCGGTCCTGCTGCATGGTACTGGAAACACCATATATTTT
TRBV2	.	TRBJ1-5	.	CASSEALPSDQPQHF	TGTGCCAGCAGTGAAGCTCTTCCCAGTGATCAGCCCCAGCATTTT
TRBV11-2	.	TRBJ1-5	.	CASSQGRTAQGNEPQHF	TGTGCCAGCAGCCAAGGACGGACAGCCCAAGGGAATGAGCCCCAGCATTTT
TRBV21-1	.	TRBJ1-6	.	CASSKGGKGGTKRGTGVLILHF	TGTGCCAGCAGCAAAGGAGGAAAAGGAGGGACGAAAAGAGGGACAGGAGTATTGATCCTCCACTTT
TRBV7-2	.	TRBJ1-5	.	CASSWGGRGNQPQHF	TGTGCCAGCAGCTGGGGGGGCAGGGGCAATCAGCCCCAGCATTTT
TRBV25-1	.	TRBJ2-4	.	CASSEEVLAKNIQYF	TGTGCCAGCAGTGAGGAGGTTCTAGCCAAAAACATTCAGTACTTC
TRBV30	.	TRBJ1-6	.	CAWSQTIFISPLHF	TGTGCCTGGAGTCAAACAATTTTTATTTCACCCCTCCACTTT
TRBV5-8	TRBD1	TRBJ1-4	.	CASSFGQGREKLFF	TGTGCCAGCAGCTTCGGACAGGGGAGGGAAAAACTGTTTTTT
TRBV11-2	.	TRBJ2-3	.	CASSLRAGPEPTQYF	TGTGCCAGCAGCTTACGGGCGGGGCCCGAACCTACGCAGTATTTT